This T cell receptor beta chain was sequenced for a study of cytomegalovirus exposure and HLA in healthy donors. Study as a whole: The use of the same platform for the approximately 130 validation repertoires and the roughly 730 first-cohort repertoires was reported by a later analysis.

The CDR3 spans 14 residues. Germline lookup yields CDR1 SGHRS and CDR2 YFSETQ. The V segment lost 4 bases and the J segment 7 bases; nucleotides outside the gene matches: 6. TCRdb's copy holds only in-frame clones and misses some; the assay was immunoSEQ multiplex PCR. The sample shows about 180,000 clones, just under 90% of them seen only once. This clone was seen a single time. Its antigen is unknown. Study observations and caveats: In vitro experiments confirmed that three CMV-associated chains were specific for CMV antigens. Rarity marked most TCR sequences, yet some public TCRs occurred in many donors. A subsequent analysis found that TCR clusters from the first cohort also tended to co-occur in the roughly 120 validation repertoires, with under 95% of cluster scores above 0.

The clonotype comes from a woman aged 25 to 39 in good health and CMV-seronegative. Sequencing was done on a sample of PBMCs. The chain joins TRBV5-1 to TRBJ2-2; 8 bases are a match to TRBD1. The CDR3 spells CASSGGQGYGELFF. The CDR3 DNA reads as TGCGCCAGCAGCGGCGGACAGGGTTACGGGGAGCTGTTTTTT. Full variable domain (outside the CDR3, taken from reference TRBV5-1 and TRBJ2-2): KAGVTQTPRYLIKTRGQQVTLSCSPISGHRSVSWYQQTPGQGLQFLFEYFSETQRNKGNFPGRFSGRQFSNSRSEMNVSTLELGDSALYLCASSGGQGYGELFFGEGSRLTVL.